The rows below give T cell receptor beta chains drawn from one sample of a study of PD-L1 blockade in urothelial cancer. Measured with immunoSEQ multiplex PCR; TCRdb has only the in-frame clones, and not every one. The sample contains about 76,000 clones, 80% to 95% of which appear only once. The material was PBMCs, obtained around atezolizumab (anti-PD-L1) treatment. These receptor sequences come from a woman older than 75 with urothelial cancer. Both conserved end residues are part of each CDR3. Fields, in order: J gene, clone size, V gene, D gene, CDR3 protein, CDR3 DNA. The D gene is left open where the match is weak. Only some rows state a clone size, as once, few, many or a class for expanded clones.

TRBJ2-3,-,TRBV30,-,CAWQTGSKPGGTDTQYF,TGTGCCTGGCAGACGGGAAGCAAACCAGGGGGCACAGATACGCAGTATTTT
TRBJ1-1,few,TRBV2,-,CASRGQGGEAFF,TGTGCCAGCAGAGGACAAGGCGGTGAAGCTTTCTTT
TRBJ2-5,-,TRBV9,TRBD2,CASSWAGGQETQYF,TGTGCCAGCAGCTGGGCGGGAGGTCAAGAGACCCAGTACTTC
TRBJ1-2,-,TRBV18,TRBD1,CASSPDRGHGYTF,TGTGCCAGCTCACCCGACAGGGGGCATGGCTACACCTTC
TRBJ1-4,-,TRBV15,TRBD1,CATSRPRTGRTYEKLFF,TGTGCCACCAGCAGGCCACGGACAGGGAGGACATATGAAAAACTGTTTTTT
TRBJ1-4,-,TRBV5-1,-,CASSPKGAGLFF,TGCGCCAGCAGCCCGAAAGGGGCAGGTCTGTTTTTT
TRBJ2-6,-,TRBV5-1,-,CASSLLGDFSGANVLTF,TGCGCCAGCAGCCTGCTGGGGGACTTCTCTGGGGCCAACGTCCTGACTTTC
TRBJ1-2,-,TRBV28,-,CASSLAQGYGYTF,TGTGCCAGCAGTTTAGCCCAGGGCTATGGCTACACCTTC
TRBJ1-5,-,TRBV19,-,CASSIQTGWQPQHF,TGTGCCAGTAGTATCCAAACAGGGTGGCAGCCCCAGCATTTT
TRBJ1-1,-,TRBV2,-,CASSFRGTEAFF,TGTGCCAGCAGCTTCAGGGGAACTGAAGCTTTCTTT
TRBJ1-1,few,TRBV6-6,-,CASSQSGEGAFF,TGTGCCAGCAGCCAGTCCGGGGAGGGAGCTTTCTTT
TRBJ2-1,-,TRBV7-9,TRBD1,CATSGQGKYNEQFF,TGTGCCACCAGCGGACAGGGGAAGTACAATGAGCAGTTCTTC
TRBJ1-1,-,TRBV6-5,-,CASSYSIAGDTEAFF,TGTGCCAGCAGTTACTCGATTGCGGGGGACACTGAAGCTTTCTTT
TRBJ2-2,-,TRBV10-1,-,CASSQYEAGELFF,TGCGCCAGCAGTCAATATGAGGCCGGGGAGCTGTTTTTT
TRBJ2-3,-,TRBV5-1,-,CASSESMDTQYF,TGCGCCAGCAGCGAATCTATGGATACGCAGTATTTT
TRBJ2-7,-,TRBV27,-,CASSETASEQYF,TGTGCCAGCAGTGAGACAGCGAGCGAGCAGTACTTC
TRBJ1-2,once,TRBV30,TRBD1,CAWSVGTGVRGYTF,TGTGCCTGGAGTGTCGGGACAGGGGTGCGAGGCTACACCTTC
TRBJ1-5,-,TRBV21-1,-,CASSSYYRLGFNQPQHF,TGTGCCAGCAGCTCCTACTACAGGTTGGGATTCAATCAGCCCCAGCATTTT
TRBJ2-7,-,TRBV15,TRBD1,CATSRPSGTGDLYEQYF,TGTGCCACCAGCAGACCCTCCGGGACAGGGGATCTGTACGAGCAGTACTTC
TRBJ2-3,once,TRBV5-8,TRBD2,CASSRGLAGNADTQYF,TGTGCCAGCAGTCGTGGACTAGCGGGGAACGCAGATACGCAGTATTTT
TRBJ2-2,-,TRBV6-1,-,CASSDVGGLVGELFF,TGTGCCAGCAGTGACGTCGGGGGATTGGTCGGGGAGCTGTTTTTT
TRBJ1-3,-,TRBV9,-,CASSEQTEISGNTIYF,TGTGCCAGCAGCGAACAGACAGAGATCTCTGGAAACACCATATATTTT
TRBJ1-5,-,TRBV5-4,-,CASSFSGNQPQHF,TGTGCCAGCAGCTTTTCTGGCAATCAGCCCCAGCATTTT
TRBJ2-1,few,TRBV19,TRBD2,CASSIGTSGSSYNEQFF,TGTGCCAGTAGTATAGGGACTAGCGGGAGCTCCTACAATGAGCAGTTCTTC
TRBJ1-6,-,TRBV11-2,TRBD1,CASSSRLRQGENSPLHF,TGTGCCAGCAGCTCCCGCCTCCGACAGGGGGAGAATTCACCCCTCCACTTT
TRBJ1-4,-,TRBV18,TRBD1,CASSPRDRGTNEKLFF,TGTGCCAGCTCACCGAGGGACAGGGGGACTAATGAAAAACTGTTTTTT
TRBJ2-7,-,TRBV19,TRBD1,CASSATHRTGFSYEQYF,TGTGCCAGTAGTGCGACACACAGGACAGGATTCTCCTACGAGCAGTACTTC
TRBJ1-1,-,TRBV5-1,-,CASSLGRALGNTEAFF,TGCGCCAGCAGCTTGGGCAGGGCCCTTGGGAACACTGAAGCTTTCTTT
TRBJ2-7,-,TRBV11-2,-,CASSSLGQQSYEQYF,TGTGCCAGCAGCTCTTTAGGACAGCAATCCTACGAGCAGTACTTC